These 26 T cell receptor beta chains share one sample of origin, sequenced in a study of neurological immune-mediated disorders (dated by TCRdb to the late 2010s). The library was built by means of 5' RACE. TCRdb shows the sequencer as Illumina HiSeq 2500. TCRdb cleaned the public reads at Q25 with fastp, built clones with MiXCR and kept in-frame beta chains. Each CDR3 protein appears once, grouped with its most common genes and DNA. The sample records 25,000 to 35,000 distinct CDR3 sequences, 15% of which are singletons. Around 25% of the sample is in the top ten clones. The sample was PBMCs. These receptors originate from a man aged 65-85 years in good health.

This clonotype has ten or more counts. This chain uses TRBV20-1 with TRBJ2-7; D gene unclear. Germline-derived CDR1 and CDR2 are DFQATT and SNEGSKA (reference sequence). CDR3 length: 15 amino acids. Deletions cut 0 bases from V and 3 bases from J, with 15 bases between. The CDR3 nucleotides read TGCAGTGCTAGAGATTCCGGGTCCGGGCTCTACGAGCAGTACTTC. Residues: CSARDSGSGLYEQYF.

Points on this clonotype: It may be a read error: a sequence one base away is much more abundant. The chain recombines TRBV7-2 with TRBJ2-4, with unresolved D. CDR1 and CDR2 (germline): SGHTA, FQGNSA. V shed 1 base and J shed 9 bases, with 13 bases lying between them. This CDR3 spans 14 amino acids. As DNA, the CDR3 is TGTGCCAGCAGCTTAGGTCGCCAGTCGTGCATTCAGTACTTC. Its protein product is CASSLGRQSCIQYF. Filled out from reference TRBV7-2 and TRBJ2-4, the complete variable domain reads GAGVSQSPSNKVTEKGKDVELRCDPISGHTALYWYRQSLGQGLEFLIYFQGNSAPDKSGLPSDRFSAERTGGSVSTLTIQRTQQEDSAVYLCASSLGRQSCIQYFGAGTRLSVL.

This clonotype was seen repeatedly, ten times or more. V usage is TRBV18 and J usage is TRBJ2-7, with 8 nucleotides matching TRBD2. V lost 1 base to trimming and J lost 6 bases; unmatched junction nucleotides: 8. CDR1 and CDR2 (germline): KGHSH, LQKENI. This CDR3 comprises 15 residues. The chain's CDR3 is CASSPLRGGFGEQYF. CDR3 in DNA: TGTGCCAGCTCACCACTCCGGGGGGGGTTTGGCGAGCAGTACTTC.

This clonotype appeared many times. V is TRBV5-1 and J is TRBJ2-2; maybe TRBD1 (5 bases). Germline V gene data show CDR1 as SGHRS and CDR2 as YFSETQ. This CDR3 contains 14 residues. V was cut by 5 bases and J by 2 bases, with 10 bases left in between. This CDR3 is CASRGEVNTGELFF. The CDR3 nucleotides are TGCGCCAGCAGAGGGGAAGTTAACACCGGGGAGCTGTTTTTT.

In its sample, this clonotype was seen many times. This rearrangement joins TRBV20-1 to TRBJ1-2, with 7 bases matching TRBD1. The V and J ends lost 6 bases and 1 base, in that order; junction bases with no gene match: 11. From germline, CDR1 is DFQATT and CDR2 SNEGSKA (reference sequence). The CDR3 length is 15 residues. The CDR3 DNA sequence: TGCAGTGCGTTCAACCGGGACAGTAATAACTATGGCTACACCTTC. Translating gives CSAFNRDSNNYGYTF.

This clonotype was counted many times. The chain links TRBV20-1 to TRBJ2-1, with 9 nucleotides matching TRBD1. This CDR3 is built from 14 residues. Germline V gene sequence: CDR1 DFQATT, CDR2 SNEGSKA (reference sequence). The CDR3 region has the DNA TGCAGCACTAAACAGGGGGCTACCTACAATGAGCAGTTCTTC. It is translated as CSTKQGATYNEQFF.

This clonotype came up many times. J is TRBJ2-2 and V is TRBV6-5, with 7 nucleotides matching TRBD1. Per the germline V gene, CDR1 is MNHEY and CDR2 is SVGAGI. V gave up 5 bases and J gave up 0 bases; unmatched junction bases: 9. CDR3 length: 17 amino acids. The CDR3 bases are TGTGCCAGCAGTCCAGATTGGGACAGTTCGAACACCGGGGAGCTGTTTTTT. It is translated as CASSPDWDSSNTGELFF.

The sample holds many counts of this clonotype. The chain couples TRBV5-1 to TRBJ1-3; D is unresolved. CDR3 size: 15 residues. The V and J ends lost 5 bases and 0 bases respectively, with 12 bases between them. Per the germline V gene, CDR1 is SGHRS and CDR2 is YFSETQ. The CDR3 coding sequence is TGCGCCAGCAGTCCACCGACAAGCTCTGGAAACACCATATATTTT. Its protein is CASSPPTSSGNTIYF.

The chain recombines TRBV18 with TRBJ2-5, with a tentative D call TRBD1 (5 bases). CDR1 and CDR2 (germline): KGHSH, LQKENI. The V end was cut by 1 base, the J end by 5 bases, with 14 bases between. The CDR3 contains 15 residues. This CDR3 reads CASSPLPDHRETQYF. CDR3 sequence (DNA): TGTGCCAGCTCACCACTCCCGGACCACAGGGAGACCCAGTACTTC.

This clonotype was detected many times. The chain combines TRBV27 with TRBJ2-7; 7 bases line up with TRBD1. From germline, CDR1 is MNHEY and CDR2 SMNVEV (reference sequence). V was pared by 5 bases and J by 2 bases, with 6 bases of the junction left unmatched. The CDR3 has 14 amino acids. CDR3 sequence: CASSARQGPYEQYF. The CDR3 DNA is TGTGCCAGCAGTGCCCGACAGGGCCCCTACGAGCAGTACTTC.

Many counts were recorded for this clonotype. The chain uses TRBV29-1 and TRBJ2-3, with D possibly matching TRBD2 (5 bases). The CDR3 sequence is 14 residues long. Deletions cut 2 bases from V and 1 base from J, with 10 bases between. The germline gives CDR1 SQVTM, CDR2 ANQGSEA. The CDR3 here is CSVELWGGTDTQYF. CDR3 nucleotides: TGCAGCGTTGAATTATGGGGAGGCACAGATACGCAGTATTTT.

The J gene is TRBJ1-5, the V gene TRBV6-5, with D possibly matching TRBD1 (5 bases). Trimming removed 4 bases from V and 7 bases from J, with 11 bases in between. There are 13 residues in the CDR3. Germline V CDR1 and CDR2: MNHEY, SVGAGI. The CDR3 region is CASSLQGGQPQHF. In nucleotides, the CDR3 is TGTGCCAGCAGTTTGCAGGGAGGGCAGCCCCAGCATTTT.

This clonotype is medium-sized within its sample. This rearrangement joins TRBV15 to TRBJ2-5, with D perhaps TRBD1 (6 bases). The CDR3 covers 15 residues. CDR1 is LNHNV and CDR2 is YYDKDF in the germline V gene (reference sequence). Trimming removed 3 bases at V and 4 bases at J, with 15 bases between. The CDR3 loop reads CATSSSGTSVETQYF. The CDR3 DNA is TGTGCCACCAGCAGTTCCGGGACATCAGTAGAGACCCAGTACTTC.

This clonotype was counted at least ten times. The DNA of the CDR3 is TGTGCCAGTTTCGGACAGGGGTCGAACACTGAAGCTTTCTTT. Its translation is CASFGQGSNTEAFF. The V gene is TRBV6-5, the J gene TRBJ1-1; 9 bases fit TRBD1. This CDR3 region has 14 residues. After removal of 9 bases from V and 1 base from J, the junction contained 6 bases not matched to a gene. Germline V gene data show CDR1 as MNHEY and CDR2 as SVGAGI.

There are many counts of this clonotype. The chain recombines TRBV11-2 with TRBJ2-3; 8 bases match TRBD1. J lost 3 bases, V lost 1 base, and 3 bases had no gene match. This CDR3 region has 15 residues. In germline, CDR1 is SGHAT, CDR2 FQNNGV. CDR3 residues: CASSLGTGYTDTQYF. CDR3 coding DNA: TGTGCCAGCAGCTTAGGGACAGGGTATACAGATACGCAGTATTTT.

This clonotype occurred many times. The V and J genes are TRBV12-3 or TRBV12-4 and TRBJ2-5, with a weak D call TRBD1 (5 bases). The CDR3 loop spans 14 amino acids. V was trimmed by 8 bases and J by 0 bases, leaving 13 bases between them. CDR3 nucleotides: TGTGCCAGCCGACAGAACCGATACCAAGAGACCCAGTACTTC. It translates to CASRQNRYQETQYF.

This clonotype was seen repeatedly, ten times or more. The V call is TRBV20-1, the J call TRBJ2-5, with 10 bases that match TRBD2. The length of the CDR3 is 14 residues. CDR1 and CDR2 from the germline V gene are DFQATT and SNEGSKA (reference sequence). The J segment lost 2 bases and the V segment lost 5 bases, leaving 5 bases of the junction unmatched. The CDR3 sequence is CSAETSGVQETQYF. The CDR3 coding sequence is TGCAGTGCTGAAACTAGCGGGGTGCAAGAGACCCAGTACTTC.

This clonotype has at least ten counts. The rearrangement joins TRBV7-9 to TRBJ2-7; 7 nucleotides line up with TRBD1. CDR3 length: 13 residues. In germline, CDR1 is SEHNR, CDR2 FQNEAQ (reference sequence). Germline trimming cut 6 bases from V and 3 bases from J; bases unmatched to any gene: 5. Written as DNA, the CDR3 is TGTGCCAGCAGATCGGACAGGAGCTACGAGCAGTACTTC. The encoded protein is CASRSDRSYEQYF.

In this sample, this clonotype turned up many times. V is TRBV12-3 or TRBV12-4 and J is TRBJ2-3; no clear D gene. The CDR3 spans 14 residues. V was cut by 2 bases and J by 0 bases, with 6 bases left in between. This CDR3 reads CASSLYISTDTQYF. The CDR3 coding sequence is TGTGCCAGCAGTTTATATATTAGCACAGATACGCAGTATTTT.

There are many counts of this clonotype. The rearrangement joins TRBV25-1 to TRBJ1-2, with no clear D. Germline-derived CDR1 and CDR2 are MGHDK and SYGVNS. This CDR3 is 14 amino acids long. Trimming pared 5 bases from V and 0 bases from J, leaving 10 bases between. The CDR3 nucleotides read TGTGCCAGCAGTCGTCACAATACTAACTATGGCTACACCTTC. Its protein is CASSRHNTNYGYTF.

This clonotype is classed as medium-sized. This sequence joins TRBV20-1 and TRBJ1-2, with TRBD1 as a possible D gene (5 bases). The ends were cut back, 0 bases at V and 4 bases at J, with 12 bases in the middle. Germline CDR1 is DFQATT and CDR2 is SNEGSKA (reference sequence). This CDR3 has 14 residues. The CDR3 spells CSAREGLGGYGYTF. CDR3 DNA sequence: TGCAGTGCTAGAGAGGGACTTGGCGGCTATGGCTACACCTTC.

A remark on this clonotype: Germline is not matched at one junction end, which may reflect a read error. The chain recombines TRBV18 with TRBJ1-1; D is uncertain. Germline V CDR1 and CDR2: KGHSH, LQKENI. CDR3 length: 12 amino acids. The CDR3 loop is CTSSPRDTEAFF. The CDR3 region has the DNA TGTACCAGCTCTCCCCGGGACACTGAAGCTTTCTTT.

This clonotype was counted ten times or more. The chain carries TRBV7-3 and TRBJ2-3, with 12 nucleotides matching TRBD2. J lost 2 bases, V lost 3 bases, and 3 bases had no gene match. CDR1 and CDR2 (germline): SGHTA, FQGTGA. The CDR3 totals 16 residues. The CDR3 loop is CASSFGLAGTTDTQYF. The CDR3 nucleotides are TGTGCCAGCAGCTTCGGACTAGCGGGGACCACAGATACGCAGTATTTT.

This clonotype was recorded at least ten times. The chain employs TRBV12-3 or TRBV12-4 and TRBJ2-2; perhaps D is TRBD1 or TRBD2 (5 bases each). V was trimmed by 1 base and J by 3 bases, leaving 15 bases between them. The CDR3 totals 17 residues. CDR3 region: CASSLDVGTYDTGELFF. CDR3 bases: TGTGCCAGCAGTTTAGATGTGGGGACCTACGACACCGGGGAGCTGTTTTTT.

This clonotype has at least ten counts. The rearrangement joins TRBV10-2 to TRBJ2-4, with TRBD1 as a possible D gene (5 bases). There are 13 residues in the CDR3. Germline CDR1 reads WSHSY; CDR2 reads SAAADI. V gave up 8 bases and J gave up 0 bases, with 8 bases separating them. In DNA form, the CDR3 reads TGCGCCAGCCAGGGTGGAGCCAAAAACATTCAGTACTTC. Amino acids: CASQGGAKNIQYF.

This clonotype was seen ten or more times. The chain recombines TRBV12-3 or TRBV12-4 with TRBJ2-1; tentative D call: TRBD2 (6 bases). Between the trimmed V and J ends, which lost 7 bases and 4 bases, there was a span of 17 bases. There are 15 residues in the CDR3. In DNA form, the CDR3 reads TGTGCCAGCATCCAAGGGCGGGACGTTTACAATGAGCAGTTCTTC. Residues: CASIQGRDVYNEQFF.